This T cell receptor (beta chain) came from a study of metastatic and nonmetastatic thyroid tumors. Study as a whole: Malignant and benign thyroid patients had repertoires compared in peripheral blood and tumor or nodule tissue. Findings of the study overall: Within blood and tumor, benign nodules reportedly had significantly lower TCR beta diversity than malignant thyroid tumors did.

No treatment of any kind had been given to any patient before thyroid surgery. A few counts support this clone. Its antigen is undetermined. CDR3 length: 15 amino acids. Losses at the gene ends were 6 bases for V and 7 bases for J; bases not matched to a gene: 12. CDR1 and CDR2 (germline): MNHNS, SASEGT. Original processing notes: The study's classifier, a distant-metastasis tool for papillary thyroid cancer, was built using CDR3 differences across clinicopathological groups. Through MiXCR, TCRdb re-clonotyped the PCR reads. TCRdb, not the original authors, processed these V and J calls. The sample shows roughly 30,000 clones, roughly 4% of them seen only once.

The receptor comes from a male donor with papillary thyroid cancer or a benign thyroid nodule (not recorded which). Some clones in this sample may be carry-over from other donors' samples. The chain employs TRBV6-1 and TRBJ2-3; 8 nucleotides align to TRBD2. Sequencing was performed on blood. The CDR3 DNA follows: TGTGCCAGCAGCACCCCCGGGCGGGGGGCTAATACGCAGTATTTT. This encodes CASSTPGRGANTQYF.